A selection of T cell receptor beta chains follows, all from one sample in a study of blood T cell repertoires in COVID-19. Assay used: immunoSEQ multiplex PCR; TCRdb lists only in-frame clones, some missing. The table has about 170,000 clones, about 80% seen once. The material sequenced was peripheral blood. The receptors shown here come from a woman between 35 and 50 years old with COVID-19, enrolled during active disease. Both conserved end residues are part of each CDR3. The D gene is left open where the match is weak. The listing skips clone size in some rows; elsewhere it reads once, few, many or a size class.

cdr3_length,j_call,d_call,clone_size,v_call,cdr3_nt,cdr3_aa
14,TRBJ2-1,-,-,TRBV14,TGTGCCAGCAGCCAAGATAGACAGGACAATGAGCAGTTCTTC,CASSQDRQDNEQFF
15,TRBJ1-5,-,-,TRBV4-1,TGCGCCAGCAGCCAAGGAATACAGGGCGATCAGCCCCAGCATTTT,CASSQGIQGDQPQHF
12,TRBJ2-5,-,-,TRBV6-5,TGTGCCAGCAGCCAGATGCAAGAGACCCAGTACTTC,CASSQMQETQYF
12,TRBJ1-2,-,few,TRBV19,TGTGCCAGTACTGGACAGTACTATGGCTACACCTTC,CASTGQYYGYTF
14,TRBJ2-5,TRBD1,-,TRBV2,TGTGCCAGCAGGGCGCCGGGACAGGGAGAGACCCAGTACTTC,CASRAPGQGETQYF
20,TRBJ2-3,-,-,TRBV7-2,TGTGCCAGCAGCTTAGCTCGATCGGGTGGGGGGGCCTTGGTAACAGATACGCAGTATTTT,CASSLARSGGGALVTDTQYF
12,TRBJ1-1,-,-,TRBV30,TGTGCCTGGACAGGCGGGGGAACTGAAGCTTTCTTT,CAWTGGGTEAFF
16,TRBJ2-2,TRBD1,-,TRBV29-1,TGCAGCGCCCAACCGGACAGGGGCGCGTACACCGGGGAGCTGTTTTTT,CSAQPDRGAYTGELFF
15,TRBJ2-7,-,-,TRBV6-5,TGTGCCAGCAGAATGTGGAGCACGAACTCCTACGAGCAGTACTTC,CASRMWSTNSYEQYF
13,TRBJ2-2,-,-,TRBV6-4,TGTGCCAGCAGTGATCGGGAGACCGGGGAGCTGTTTTTT,CASSDRETGELFF
17,TRBJ2-1,TRBD1,-,TRBV10-3,TGTGCCATCAGTGAGTCGGGTCGGACAGGGGTAAACAATGAGCAGTTCTTC,CAISESGRTGVNNEQFF
15,TRBJ2-5,TRBD1,-,TRBV30,TGTGCCTTCACACGGACAGGGGCCCTTCAAGAGACCCAGTACTTC,CAFTRTGALQETQYF
16,TRBJ2-1,TRBD1,-,TRBV3-1/TRBV3-2,TGTGCCAGCAACCGAGGCATAGGACAGGGTGGGGATGAGCAGTTCTTC,CASNRGIGQGGDEQFF
16,TRBJ2-2,-,-,TRBV29-1,TGCAGCGTTGAAATTTTCGGGGGATCCGACACCGGGGAGCTGTTTTTT,CSVEIFGGSDTGELFF
12,TRBJ1-5,-,-,TRBV7-9,TGTGCCAGCAGCTTAACTGATCAGCCCCAGCATTTT,CASSLTDQPQHF
14,TRBJ2-5,TRBD1,-,TRBV2,TGTGCCAGCAACATCAGACAGGGCCAAGAGACCCAGTACTTC,CASNIRQGQETQYF
15,TRBJ2-3,-,-,TRBV5-1,TGCGCCAGCAGCTTGGGTCAAGGGGGCACAGATACGCAGTATTTT,CASSLGQGGTDTQYF
16,TRBJ2-1,-,-,TRBV7-6,TGTGCTAGCAGCTTATTTACAGGGAACACCTACAATGAGCAGTTCTTC,CASSLFTGNTYNEQFF
13,TRBJ1-2,-,-,TRBV15,TGTGCCACCAGCAGAGCGGCGGGGGAAGGCTACACCTTC,CATSRAAGEGYTF
13,TRBJ2-1,-,-,TRBV7-9,TGTGCCAGCAGCTTCACTAGCACCGATGAGCAGTTCTTC,CASSFTSTDEQFF
15,TRBJ2-3,-,once,TRBV13,TGTGCCAGCAGCTCAGAACATGGAGCCACAGATACGCAGTATTTT,CASSSEHGATDTQYF
13,TRBJ1-3,-,-,TRBV7-6,TGTGCCAGCAGCTTATCAGTAGGAAACACCATATATTTT,CASSLSVGNTIYF
13,TRBJ2-1,-,-,TRBV11-2,TGTGCCAGCAGCTCGAGCTCCTACAATGAGCAGTTCTTC,CASSSSSYNEQFF
13,TRBJ2-3,-,-,TRBV11-1,TGTGCCAGCAGCTTAGTTGTGGGCCATTCGCAGTATTTT,CASSLVVGHSQYF
19,TRBJ2-5,-,-,TRBV30,TGTGCCTGGAAAGGGTACCGAGCGGAATCTGCCCGAGTTTTGGAGACCCAGTACTTC,CAWKGYRAESARVLETQYF
15,TRBJ1-2,TRBD1,-,TRBV4-1,TGCGCCAGCAGCCAACTTACGGACAGGGTTCGGGGCTACACCTTC,CASSQLTDRVRGYTF
15,TRBJ1-1,-,-,TRBV5-8,TGTGCCAGCATGATATCCGGGGGGCGGAACACTGAAGCTTTCTTT,CASMISGGRNTEAFF
19,TRBJ2-3,TRBD2,once,TRBV9,TGTGCCAGCAGCGTACAGGGGCGAGCGGCGGGGGGTCGCACAGATACGCAGTATTTT,CASSVQGRAAGGRTDTQYF
14,TRBJ1-5,TRBD1,once,TRBV27,TGTGCCAGCAGATTAGGGACAGGGGACCAGCCCCAGCATTTT,CASRLGTGDQPQHF
18,TRBJ2-2,-,-,TRBV18,TGTGCCAGCTCACCACTCGAGGGTCCGGACTCGAACACCGGGGAGCTGTTTTTT,CASSPLEGPDSNTGELFF
16,TRBJ1-1,-,-,TRBV7-9,TGTGCCAGCACCGCCCGAGGCGGAGGGGCGAACACTGAAGCTTTCTTT,CASTARGGGANTEAFF
15,TRBJ2-2,-,-,TRBV5-4,TGTGCCAGCAGCCCTCTAGGCCCGGGCACCGGGGAGCTGTTTTTT,CASSPLGPGTGELFF
15,TRBJ2-6,-,-,TRBV2,TGTGCCAGCAGTCCCCTCGGCTCTGGGGCCAACGTCCTGACTTTC,CASSPLGSGANVLTF
14,TRBJ1-2,-,-,TRBV5-1,TGCGCCAGCAGCTTACGGACAACTAACTATGGCTACACCTTC,CASSLRTTNYGYTF
16,TRBJ2-3,-,-,TRBV9,TGTGCCAGCAGCTTTTCAGGGTTTGAGGGCACAGATACGCAGTATTTT,CASSFSGFEGTDTQYF
15,TRBJ2-1,TRBD1,many,TRBV24-1,TGTGCCACGTCCGCGGGGACAGGGGGCTACAATGAGCAGTTCTTC,CATSAGTGGYNEQFF
16,TRBJ1-5,TRBD1,-,TRBV18,TGTGCCAGCTCACCTCAGGGACAGGGGGCTGGTCAGCCCCAGCATTTT,CASSPQGQGAGQPQHF
14,TRBJ1-2,-,few,TRBV4-2,TGTGCCAGCAGCCAAGATAGCAGATACTATGGCTACACCTTC,CASSQDSRYYGYTF
13,TRBJ1-4,-,-,TRBV6-5,TGTGCCAGCAGGACACCGGGGGGGGAAAAACTGTTTTTT,CASRTPGGEKLFF
14,TRBJ2-7,-,few,TRBV11-3,TGTGCCAGCAGCTTAGGGTCCGGTAGCGACGAGCAGTACTTC,CASSLGSGSDEQYF
15,TRBJ2-1,-,-,TRBV28,TGTGCCAGCAGTGCCGGGACTCCTAACTACAATGAGCAGTTCTTC,CASSAGTPNYNEQFF